This T cell receptor beta chain came from a study of PD-1 blockade in classical Hodgkin lymphoma. In the study overall: The study gave patients nivolumab 3 mg/kg intravenously every 2 weeks. Study observations and caveats: Newly diagnosed patients were reported to exhibit reduced baseline TCR diversity relative to healthy donors. Patients who began taking nivolumab under 1 year after ASCT were left out. Patients newly diagnosed and complete responders had comparable baseline diversity.

In regard to this clone: Its antigen is currently unknown.

Measured with immunoSEQ multiplex PCR; TCRdb has only the in-frame clones, and not every one. The sample consists of about 90,000 clones, approximately 92% of them appearing once. This CDR3 contains 15 residues. V gave up 3 bases and J gave up 2 bases, with 11 bases separating them. Germline CDR1 and CDR2: SNHLY and FYNNEI. Each patient relapsed following autologous stem cell transplantation, and prior brentuximab vedotin exposure differed. The sequencing used peripheral blood mononuclear cells (PBMCs), collected before the second cycle of nivolumab. The TCR was taken from a human donor with classical Hodgkin lymphoma. V gene TRBV2 combines with J gene TRBJ1-3; TRBD1 is a possible D gene (5 bases). CDR3 residues: CASSEPGGTGNTIYF. In DNA, the CDR3 is TGTGCCAGCAGTGAGCCTGGGGGGACTGGAAACACCATATATTTT. Together with reference TRBV2 and TRBJ1-3, the CDR3 gives the full variable domain: EPEVTQTPSHQVTQMGQEVILRCVPISNHLYFYWYRQILGQKVEFLVSFYNNEISEKSEIFDDQFSVERPDGSNFTLKIRSTKLEDSAMYFCASSEPGGTGNTIYFGEGSWLTVV.